The present entry profiles one TCR beta chain with its context. Its antigen is as yet unknown. Being one base from a much bigger clone, this may be a read error. The germline V gene has CDR1 SGHAT and CDR2 FQDESV (reference sequence). This CDR3 is built from 16 residues. The study profiled TCR beta VDJ and CDR3 using genomic DNA as template. TCRdb used MiXCR to reprocess the reads, holding one entry per CDR3 protein. Here the sample spans about 210,000 distinct CDR3 sequences, around 32% being singletons. This specimen comes from a study of CD8+CD57+ T cells in acquired aplastic anemia. About the study: Each DNA sample taken from sorted CD4+ and CD8+ cells came to about 3 ug on average. Researchers reported that healthy donors averaged approximately 9.8 million reads for CD4+ cells.

General study findings and limits: Patients and controls had CD8+ Simpson's diversity values that were not significantly distinct. Common to patients and controls were twenty-nine CD8+ CDR3 sequences.

Input material: sorted CD4+, CD8+, or CD8+CD57+ T cells (not recorded which) from PBMCs. J is TRBJ1-5 and V is TRBV11-1; maybe TRBD1 (5 bases). This clonotype originated in a human donor in good health, serving as a control. CDR3 sequence: CAGSLVRRTHNQPQHF. In DNA form, the CDR3 reads TGTGCCGGCAGCTTAGTTCGCCGGACACACAATCAGCCCCAGCATTTT. Full variable domain (rest looked up from reference TRBV11-1 and TRBJ1-5): EAEVAQSPRYKITEKSQAVAFWCDPISGHATLYWYRQILGQGPELLVQFQDESVVDDSQLPKDRFSAERLKGVDSTLKIQPAELGDSAMYLCAGSLVRRTHNQPQHFGDGTRLSIL.